A single sample is the source of the 26 T cell receptor beta chains below, sequenced in a study of OX40 agonist ivuxolimab in advanced cancers. The assay was immunoSEQ multiplex PCR, and TCRdb's table has in-frame clones only and misses some. The top ten hold 0.4% to 0.55% of the sample, which has approximately 84,000 clones, 90% to 95% seen once. The sequencing here drew on CD4+ or CD8+ T cells sorted from blood, taken in a trial of the OX40 agonist ivuxolimab. These TCRs come from an adult with an advanced solid tumor such as melanoma, head and neck, liver or kidney cancer.

CDR3 sequence: CASSIDRGLYNEQFF. The CDR3 nucleotides are TGTGCCAGTAGTATCGACAGGGGGCTCTACAATGAGCAGTTCTTC. The gene calls are TRBV19 and TRBJ2-1; 10 positions match TRBD1. With 3 bases clipped from V and 3 bases from J, the junction kept 2 bases outside the gene matches. The V gene's germline CDR1 is LNHDA and CDR2 SQIVND (reference sequence). CDR3 length: 15 residues.

The chain recombines TRBV6-1 with TRBJ1-2; 7 bases match TRBD1. Germline V gives CDR1 MNHNS, CDR2 SASEGT. The CDR3 has 13 amino acids. Losses at the gene ends were 4 bases for V and 3 bases for J; bases not matched to a gene: 2. In nucleotides, the CDR3 is TGTGCCAGCAGTGGGGGGACAGACTATGGCTACACCTTC. Its protein product is CASSGGTDYGYTF.

The V and J genes are TRBV6-5 and TRBJ1-2; a weak D match, TRBD1 (6 bases). The CDR3 loop spans 13 amino acids. V dropped 9 bases and J dropped 8 bases, with 19 bases sitting between them. Germline loops: CDR1 MNHEY, CDR2 SVGAGI. CDR3 nucleotides: TGTGCCAGTTGGCGAGGGGGTATCAGAGGCTACACCTTC. This translates into CASWRGGIRGYTF.

The CDR3 nucleotides are TGTGCCAGCAGCTGGGGGAGGGGCGGAGGGGTGCGGGATAGCTCGTCAAATGAGCAGTTCTTC. Residues: CASSWGRGGGVRDSSSNEQFF. The V gene is TRBV7-7, the J gene TRBJ2-1, with 7 bases that match TRBD2. Germline V lookup: CDR1 SSHAT, CDR2 FNYEAQ (reference sequence). This CDR3 region has 21 residues. V trimming: 4 bases; J trimming: 7 bases; junction bases outside the gene matches: 28.

A single count supports this clone. The V call is TRBV5-6, the J call TRBJ2-1; D is uncertain. Germline V gene data show CDR1 as SGHDT and CDR2 as YYEEEE. The CDR3 runs 15 residues. V was pared by 1 base and J by 7 bases, with 15 bases between. The CDR3 reads CASSLWLNWENEQFF. The DNA for the CDR3 is TGTGCCAGCAGCTTGTGGCTCAATTGGGAAAATGAGCAGTTCTTC.

This chain uses TRBV5-1 with TRBJ2-7; TRBD1 agrees at 7 bases. Germline lookup yields CDR1 SGHRS and CDR2 YFSETQ. V lost 5 bases and J lost 0; bases outside the gene matches: 8. This CDR3 comprises 15 residues. CDR3 DNA sequence: TGCGCCAGCAGTTTCACAGGGGCCCCCTCCTACGAGCAGTACTTC. Its translation is CASSFTGAPSYEQYF.

This clone was picked up one time. This sample includes further DNA sequences coding for the same CDR3. The chain carries TRBV7-9 and TRBJ2-7; no firm D call. With 6 bases removed from V and 3 bases from J, the gap between germline ends came to 9 bases. Germline CDR1 reads SEHNR; CDR2 reads FQNEAQ (reference sequence). CDR3 size: 12 residues. For the CDR3, the DNA is TGTGCCAGCAGGTCAGAGAGCTACGAGCAGTACTTC. It codes for CASRSESYEQYF. Full variable domain (rest looked up from reference TRBV7-9 and TRBJ2-7): DTGVSQNPRHKITKRGQNVTFRCDPISEHNRLYWYRQTLGQGPEFLTYFQNEAQLEKSRLLSDRFSAERPKGSFSTLEIQRTEQGDSAMYLCASRSESYEQYFGPGTRLTVT.

This clone was recorded a few times. The V and J genes are TRBV19 and TRBJ2-1; no clear D. Trimming took off 1 base at V and 11 bases at J, with 9 bases between the two ends. The CDR3 runs 12 residues. CDR1 is LNHDA and CDR2 is SQIVND in the germline V gene (reference sequence). The CDR3 bases are TGTGCCAGTAGTATAGGTAGAACCCAGCAGTTCTTC. Translation gives CASSIGRTQQFF.

The chain is built from TRBV11-2 and TRBJ2-1; TRBD2 aligns across 8 bases. The CDR3 sequence is 12 residues long. With V trimmed by 8 bases and J by 9 bases, 6 bases remained unmatched. From germline, CDR1 is SGHAT and CDR2 FQNNGV. The CDR3 DNA is TGTGCCAGCTGCCGGGGGGGCGGTGAGCAGTTCTTC. As protein: CASCRGGGEQFF.

The chain uses TRBV19 and TRBJ2-1; TRBD2 aligns across 8 bases. The CDR3 has 16 amino acids. The J segment lost 4 bases and the V segment lost 5 bases, leaving 10 bases of the junction unmatched. CDR1 is LNHDA, CDR2 SQIVND, per germline (reference sequence). CDR3 DNA sequence: TGTGCCAGTAGTTTTCAACTAGCGGTGAGATACAATGAGCAGTTCTTC. Its protein is CASSFQLAVRYNEQFF.

The CDR3 protein is CSVPRGAGGELFF. In nucleotides, the CDR3 is TGCAGCGTGCCCAGGGGGGCCGGCGGGGAGCTGTTTTTT. This chain uses TRBV29-1 with TRBJ2-2, with D possibly being TRBD1 (7 bases). V lost 6 bases, J lost 7 bases, and 15 bases lay in between. Germline-derived CDR1 and CDR2 are SQVTM and ANQGSEA. CDR3 length: 13 amino acids.

The chain carries TRBV7-2 and TRBJ1-2, with 8 bases identical to TRBD1. This CDR3 comprises 14 residues. The J segment lost 8 bases and the V segment lost 3 bases, leaving 8 bases of the junction unmatched. Germline CDR1 reads SGHTA; CDR2 reads FQGNSA. The CDR3 region is CASSFSGGLEGYTF. The CDR3 DNA reads as TGTGCCAGCAGCTTTTCAGGGGGCTTAGAAGGCTACACCTTC.

The V gene is TRBV2, the J gene TRBJ2-7; D may be TRBD1 or TRBD2 (5 bases each). This CDR3 has 17 amino acids. Germline CDR1 SNHLY, CDR2 FYNNEI. V lost 8 bases and J lost 6, with 29 bases in between. The CDR3 protein is CASAAYGSRGVGVEQYF. DNA of the CDR3: TGTGCCAGCGCCGCCTACGGTTCGAGGGGTGTAGGGGTCGAGCAGTACTTC.

The chain combines TRBV29-1 with TRBJ1-4; D uncertain. The length of the CDR3 is 13 residues. Germline V gene sequence: CDR1 SQVTM, CDR2 ANQGSEA. V was shortened by 4 bases and J by 3 bases, with 9 bases between the two germline ends. CDR3 sequence reads: CSVVGGPNEKLFF. CDR3 bases: TGCAGCGTTGTAGGCGGGCCTAATGAAAAACTGTTTTTT. Combining the CDR3 with reference TRBV29-1 and TRBJ1-4 gives the whole variable domain SAVISQKPSRDICQRGTSLTIQCQVDSQVTMMFWYRQQPGQSLTLIATANQGSEATYESGFVIDKFPISRPNLTFSTLTVSNMSPEDSSIYLCSVVGGPNEKLFFGSGTQLSVL.

CDR3 sequence reads: CASSLESGTGGETQYF. The CDR3 DNA follows: TGCGCCAGCAGCTTGGAGTCCGGGACAGGGGGCGAGACCCAGTACTTC. The chain employs TRBV5-1 and TRBJ2-5; 12 bases are shared with TRBD1. The V gene's germline CDR1 is SGHRS and CDR2 YFSETQ. V shed 0 bases and J 5 bases; nucleotides not matched to a gene: 5. This CDR3 is 16 amino acids long.

This clone was counted once. This chain connects TRBV9 to TRBJ1-3; D gene uncertain. Germline CDR1 SGDLS, CDR2 YYNGEE. V was clipped by 4 bases and J by 0 bases, with 8 bases between them. The CDR3 covers 14 residues. The chain's CDR3 is CASSLAGSGNTIYF. CDR3 nucleotide sequence: TGTGCCAGCAGCCTGGCAGGCTCTGGAAACACCATATATTTT.

The chain carries TRBV6-5 and TRBJ1-2; D not certain. The CDR3 is 11 residues long. Looked up from germline, CDR1 is MNHEY and CDR2 is SVGAGI. The V gene lost 7 bases and the J gene lost 4 bases, with 7 bases spanning the gap. CDR3 in DNA: TGTGCCAGCATGGGCGGCTATGGCTACACCTTC. Translated, it gives CASMGGYGYTF.

This sequence joins TRBV10-3 and TRBJ2-7; tentative D call: TRBD1 (6 bases). Germline CDR1 ENHRY, CDR2 SYGVKD. This CDR3 has 14 amino acids. Trimming pared 0 bases from V and 7 bases from J, leaving 13 bases between. This CDR3 reads CAISESDRGSEQYF. In DNA form, the CDR3 reads TGTGCCATCAGTGAGTCGGATAGGGGGAGTGAGCAGTACTTC.

V gene TRBV28 combines with J gene TRBJ1-5, with 9 bases lining up with TRBD1. Germline trimming cut 5 bases from V and 6 bases from J; bases unmatched to any gene: 11. The germline CDR1 and CDR2 sequences are MDHEN and SYDVKM. This CDR3 has 16 residues. CDR3 sequence reads: CASSPTGGGRGQPQHF. In nucleotides, the CDR3 is TGTGCCAGCAGTCCAACAGGGGGCGGCAGAGGTCAGCCCCAGCATTTT. Complete variable domain (other parts from reference TRBV28 and TRBJ1-5): DVKVTQSSRYLVKRTGEKVFLECVQDMDHENMFWYRQDPGLGLRLIYFSYDVKMKEKGDIPEGYSVSREKKERFSLILESASTNQTSMYLCASSPTGGGRGQPQHFGDGTRLSIL.

This sequence joins TRBV11-2 and TRBJ1-2, with D possibly being TRBD1 (6 bases). Germline V gives CDR1 SGHAT, CDR2 FQNNGV. The ends were cut back, 5 bases at V and 6 bases at J, with 19 bases in the middle. This CDR3 comprises 15 residues. CDR3 amino acids: CASSEFTGSPDGYTF. Here the CDR3 DNA reads TGTGCCAGCAGCGAATTTACAGGGTCCCCCGATGGCTACACCTTC. The full variable domain, completed using reference TRBV11-2 and TRBJ1-2, is EAGVAQSPRYKIIEKRQSVAFWCNPISGHATLYWYQQILGQGPKLLIQFQNNGVVDDSQLPKDRFSAERLKGVDSTLKIQPAKLEDSAVYLCASSEFTGSPDGYTFGSGTRLTVV.

The chain uses TRBV7-2 and TRBJ2-5, with TRBD2 matching 11 bases. Germline values: CDR1 SGHTA, CDR2 FQGNSA. J gave up 9 bases and V 4 bases, and 13 bases lay outside the gene matches. This CDR3 is built from 16 residues. DNA of the CDR3: TGTGCCAGCAGCTCCACCCCCTTACTAGCGGGAGTGTCCCAGTACTTC. Its translation is CASSSTPLLAGVSQYF.

This chain joins TRBV5-6 and TRBJ2-7; D call uncertain. The CDR3 runs 14 residues. Trimming took 5 bases from V and 3 from J, leaving 15 bases between them. The V gene's germline CDR1 is SGHDT and CDR2 YYEEEE. This chain's CDR3 is CASRSRGLHYEQYF. CDR3 bases: TGTGCCAGCAGGTCGAGAGGTCTGCACTACGAGCAGTACTTC.

The rearrangement links TRBV28 to TRBJ1-2; 9 bases line up with TRBD1. Germline loops: CDR1 MDHEN, CDR2 SYDVKM. The CDR3 extends over 17 amino acids. V was pared by 4 bases and J by 5 bases, with 14 bases of the junction left unmatched. DNA of the CDR3: TGTGCCAGCAGTTCAACAAACCTTAAGACAGGGGGTTATGGCTACACCTTC. The encoded protein is CASSSTNLKTGGYGYTF.

The V call is TRBV7-9, the J call TRBJ1-2; D is unclear. The V end lost 4 bases, the J end lost 0 bases, and 12 bases lay between the germline ends. This CDR3 comprises 15 residues. Germline V gene lookup returns CDR1 SEHNR and CDR2 FQNEAQ (reference sequence). CDR3 loop: CASSSNSGSNYGYTF. DNA for the CDR3: TGTGCCAGCAGCTCTAATAGTGGATCTAACTATGGCTACACCTTC. Using reference TRBV7-9 and TRBJ1-2 for the parts outside the CDR3, the full variable domain is DTGVSQNPRHKITKRGQNVTFRCDPISEHNRLYWYRQTLGQGPEFLTYFQNEAQLEKSRLLSDRFSAERPKGSFSTLEIQRTEQGDSAMYLCASSSNSGSNYGYTFGSGTRLTVV.

V and J are TRBV5-1 and TRBJ2-1, with TRBD2 matching 9 bases. The CDR3 runs 15 residues. Germline V lookup: CDR1 SGHRS, CDR2 YFSETQ. V shed 4 bases and J 9 bases; nucleotides not matched to a gene: 11. Here the CDR3 DNA reads TGCGCCAGCAGCACCGGGACTAGCCCGCTTAGTGAGCAGTTCTTC. Translating gives CASSTGTSPLSEQFF.

The chain employs TRBV5-4 and TRBJ1-5; TRBD1 is a possible D gene (5 bases). Trimming pared 0 bases from V and 3 bases from J, leaving 13 bases between. The CDR3 extends over 16 amino acids. CDR1 is SGHNT and CDR2 is YYREEE in the germline V gene (reference sequence). The CDR3 spells CASSLGPGLNNQPQHF. Written as DNA, the CDR3 is TGTGCCAGCAGCTTGGGACCAGGGCTTAACAATCAGCCCCAGCATTTT.